This TCR beta chain was profiled in a study of spatial heterogeneity in lung cancer. TCRdb used MiXCR to reprocess the 5' RACE reads, holding one entry per CDR3 protein. The table records about 82,000 distinct CDR3 sequences, over 9.5% of them present only once. Time point: sample taken at primary tumor resection. Unsorted tumor, nontumor lung tissue or cryopreserved PBMC supplied the whole RNA. Germline V gives CDR1 MNHNS, CDR2 SASEGT. Trimming pared 5 bases from V and 4 bases from J, leaving 14 bases between. The CDR3 has 15 amino acids. This clonotype was sampled from a male donor with early-stage non-small cell lung cancer. This specimen consisted of PBMCs, obtained at surgery. The rearrangement links TRBV6-1 to TRBJ2-2; perhaps D is TRBD1 or TRBD2 (6 bases each). Here the CDR3 DNA reads TGTGCCAGCAGTTACAGGGTGGAGGGCACCGGGGAGCTGTTTTTT. Encoded protein: CASSYRVEGTGELFF.